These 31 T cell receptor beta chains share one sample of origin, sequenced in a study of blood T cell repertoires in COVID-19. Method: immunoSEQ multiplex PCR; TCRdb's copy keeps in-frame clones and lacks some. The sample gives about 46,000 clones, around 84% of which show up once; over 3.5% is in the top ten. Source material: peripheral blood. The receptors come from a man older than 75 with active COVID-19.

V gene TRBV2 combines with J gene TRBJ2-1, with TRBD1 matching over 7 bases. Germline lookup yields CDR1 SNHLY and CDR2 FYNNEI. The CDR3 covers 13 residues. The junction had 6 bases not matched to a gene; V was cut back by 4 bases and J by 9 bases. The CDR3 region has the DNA TGTGCCAGCAGTGGCGAAGGGGACAGTGAGCAGTTCTTC. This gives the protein CASSGEGDSEQFF.

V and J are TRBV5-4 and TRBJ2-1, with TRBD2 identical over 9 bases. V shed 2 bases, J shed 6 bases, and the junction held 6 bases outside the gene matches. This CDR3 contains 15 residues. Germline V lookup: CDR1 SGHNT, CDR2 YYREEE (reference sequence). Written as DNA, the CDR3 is TGTGCCAGCAGCTTACGGCGGGAGGGGTCCAATGAGCAGTTCTTC. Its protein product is CASSLRREGSNEQFF.

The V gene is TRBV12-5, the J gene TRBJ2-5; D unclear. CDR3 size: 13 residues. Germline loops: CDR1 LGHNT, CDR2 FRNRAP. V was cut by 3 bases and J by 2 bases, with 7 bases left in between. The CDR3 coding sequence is TGTGCTAGTGGTTTAACATCTCAAGAGACCCAGTACTTC. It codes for CASGLTSQETQYF.

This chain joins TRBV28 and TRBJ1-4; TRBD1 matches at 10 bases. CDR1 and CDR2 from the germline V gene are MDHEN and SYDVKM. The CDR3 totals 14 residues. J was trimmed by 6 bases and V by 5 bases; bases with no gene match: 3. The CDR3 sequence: CASSETGGYEKLFF. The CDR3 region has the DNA TGTGCCAGCAGTGAGACAGGGGGCTATGAAAAACTGTTTTTT.

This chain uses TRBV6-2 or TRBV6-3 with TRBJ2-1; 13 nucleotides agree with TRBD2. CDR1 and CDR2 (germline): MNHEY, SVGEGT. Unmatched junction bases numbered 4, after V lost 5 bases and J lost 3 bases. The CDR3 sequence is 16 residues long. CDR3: CASSQGTSGIYNEQFF. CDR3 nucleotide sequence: TGTGCCAGCAGTCAAGGGACTAGCGGGATCTACAATGAGCAGTTCTTC.

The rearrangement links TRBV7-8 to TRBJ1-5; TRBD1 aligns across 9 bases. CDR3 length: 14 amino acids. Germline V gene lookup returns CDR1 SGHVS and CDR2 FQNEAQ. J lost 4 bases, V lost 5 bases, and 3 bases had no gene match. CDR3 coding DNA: TGTGCCAGCAGCCCCGGACAGGGGAATCAGCCCCAGCATTTT. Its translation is CASSPGQGNQPQHF.

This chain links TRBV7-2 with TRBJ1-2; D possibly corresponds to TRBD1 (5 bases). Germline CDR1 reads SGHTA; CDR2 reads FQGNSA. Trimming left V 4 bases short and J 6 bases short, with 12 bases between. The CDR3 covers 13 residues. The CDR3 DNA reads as TGTGCCAGCAGCTCACAGGCGTGGGATGGCTACACCTTC. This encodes CASSSQAWDGYTF. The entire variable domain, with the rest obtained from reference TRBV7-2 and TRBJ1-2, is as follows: GAGVSQSPSNKVTEKGKDVELRCDPISGHTALYWYRQSLGQGLEFLIYFQGNSAPDKSGLPSDRFSAERTGGSVSTLTIQRTQQEDSAVYLCASSSQAWDGYTFGSGTRLTVV.

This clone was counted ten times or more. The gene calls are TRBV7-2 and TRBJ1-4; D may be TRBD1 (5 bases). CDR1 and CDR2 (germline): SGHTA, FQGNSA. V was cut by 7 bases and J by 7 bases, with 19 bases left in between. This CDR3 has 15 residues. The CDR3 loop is CASTPGGVRLEKLFF. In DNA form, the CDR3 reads TGTGCCAGCACACCCGGGGGGGTACGCCTTGAAAAACTGTTTTTT.

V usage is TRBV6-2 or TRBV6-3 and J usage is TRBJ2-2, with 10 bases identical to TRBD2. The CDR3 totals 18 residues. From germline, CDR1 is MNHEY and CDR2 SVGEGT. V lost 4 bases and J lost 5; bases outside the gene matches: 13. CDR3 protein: CASSSALAGVSGTGELFF. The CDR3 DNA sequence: TGTGCCAGCAGTTCCGCCCTAGCGGGAGTTAGTGGAACCGGGGAGCTGTTTTTT.

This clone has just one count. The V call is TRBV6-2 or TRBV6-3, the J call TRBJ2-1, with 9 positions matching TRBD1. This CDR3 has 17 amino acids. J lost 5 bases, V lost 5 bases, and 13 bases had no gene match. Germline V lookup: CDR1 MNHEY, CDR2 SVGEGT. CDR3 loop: CASSLFPVGQGHNEQFF. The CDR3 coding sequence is TGTGCCAGCAGTCTTTTCCCCGTGGGACAGGGACACAATGAGCAGTTCTTC.

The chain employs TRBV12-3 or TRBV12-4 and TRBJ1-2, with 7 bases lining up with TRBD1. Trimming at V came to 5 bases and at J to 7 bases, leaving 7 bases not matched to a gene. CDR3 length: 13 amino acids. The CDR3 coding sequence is TGTGCCAGCAGTCCGGACAGGATTAGTGGCTACACCTTC. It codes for CASSPDRISGYTF.

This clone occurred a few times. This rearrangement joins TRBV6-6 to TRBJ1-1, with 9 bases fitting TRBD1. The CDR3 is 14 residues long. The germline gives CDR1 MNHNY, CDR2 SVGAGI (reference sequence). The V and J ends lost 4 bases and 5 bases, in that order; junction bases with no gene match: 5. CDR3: CASSSQGTGTEAFF. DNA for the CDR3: TGTGCCAGCAGTTCCCAGGGGACAGGGACTGAAGCTTTCTTT.

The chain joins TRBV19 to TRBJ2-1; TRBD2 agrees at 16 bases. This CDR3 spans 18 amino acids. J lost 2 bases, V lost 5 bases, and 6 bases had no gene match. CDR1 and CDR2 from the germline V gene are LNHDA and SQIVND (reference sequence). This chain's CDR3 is CASSFFGTSGRAYNEQFF. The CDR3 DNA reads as TGTGCCAGTAGTTTCTTTGGGACTAGCGGGAGGGCCTACAATGAGCAGTTCTTC.

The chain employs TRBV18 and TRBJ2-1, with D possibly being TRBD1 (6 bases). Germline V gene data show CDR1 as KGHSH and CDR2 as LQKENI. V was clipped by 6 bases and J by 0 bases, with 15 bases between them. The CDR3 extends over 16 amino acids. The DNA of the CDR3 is TGTGCCAGCTCTAAGACAGGAGAGAGCTCCTACAATGAGCAGTTCTTC. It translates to CASSKTGESSYNEQFF.

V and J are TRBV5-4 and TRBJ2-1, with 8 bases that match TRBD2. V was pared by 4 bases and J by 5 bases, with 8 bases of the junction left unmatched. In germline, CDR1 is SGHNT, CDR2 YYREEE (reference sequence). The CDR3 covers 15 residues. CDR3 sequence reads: CASSPRTSPNNEQFF. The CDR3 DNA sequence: TGTGCCAGCAGCCCCAGGACTAGCCCCAACAATGAGCAGTTCTTC.

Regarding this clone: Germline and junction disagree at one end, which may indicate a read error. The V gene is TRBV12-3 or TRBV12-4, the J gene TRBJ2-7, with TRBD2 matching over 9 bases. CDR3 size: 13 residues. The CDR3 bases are TGTGCCAGCAGTTTTGGCGGGAGGGGCCACCATCACTTC. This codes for CASSFGGRGHHHF.

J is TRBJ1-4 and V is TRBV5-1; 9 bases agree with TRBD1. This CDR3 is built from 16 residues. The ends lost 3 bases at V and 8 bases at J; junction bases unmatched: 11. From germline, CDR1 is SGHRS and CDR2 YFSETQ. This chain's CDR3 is CASSSGGQGIGEKLFF. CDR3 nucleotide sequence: TGCGCCAGCAGCTCGGGGGGACAGGGAATAGGGGAAAAACTGTTTTTT.

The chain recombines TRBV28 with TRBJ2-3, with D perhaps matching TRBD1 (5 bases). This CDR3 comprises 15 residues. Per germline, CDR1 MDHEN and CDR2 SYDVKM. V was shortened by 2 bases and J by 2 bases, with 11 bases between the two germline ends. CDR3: CASSLPTEHTDTQYF. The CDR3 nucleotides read TGTGCCAGCAGTTTACCGACAGAGCACACAGATACGCAGTATTTT.

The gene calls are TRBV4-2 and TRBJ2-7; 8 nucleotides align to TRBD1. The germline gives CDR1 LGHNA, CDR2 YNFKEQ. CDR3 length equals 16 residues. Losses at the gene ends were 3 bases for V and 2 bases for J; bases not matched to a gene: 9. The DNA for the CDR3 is TGTGCCAGCAGCCAGACTACCGGGACAGGAACCTACGAGCAGTACTTC. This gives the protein CASSQTTGTGTYEQYF.

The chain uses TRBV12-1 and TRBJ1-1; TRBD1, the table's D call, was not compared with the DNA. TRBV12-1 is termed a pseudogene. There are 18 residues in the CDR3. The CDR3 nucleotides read TGTGCCAGCAGCCCGGGACAGGGGTTGCCCGACGTAAACACTGAAGCTTTCTTT. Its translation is CASSPGQGLPDVNTEAFF.

The CDR3 spells CASSYGGADTQYF. CDR3 nucleotide sequence: TGTGCCAGCAGTTACGGGGGGGCGGATACGCAGTATTTT. The J gene is TRBJ2-3, the V gene TRBV6-2 or TRBV6-3, with D tentatively TRBD2 (7 bases). The CDR3 has 13 amino acids. From germline, CDR1 is MNHEY and CDR2 SVGEGT. V lost 2 bases and J 6 bases, leaving 9 bases between the germline ends.

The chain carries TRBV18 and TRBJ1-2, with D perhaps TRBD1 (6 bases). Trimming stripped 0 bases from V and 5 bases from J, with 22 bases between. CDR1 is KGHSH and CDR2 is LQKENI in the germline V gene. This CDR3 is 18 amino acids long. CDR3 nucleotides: TGTGCCAGCTCACCACCCCTTCGTATTGACGGGGGGCTGTATGGCTACACCTTC. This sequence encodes CASSPPLRIDGGLYGYTF.

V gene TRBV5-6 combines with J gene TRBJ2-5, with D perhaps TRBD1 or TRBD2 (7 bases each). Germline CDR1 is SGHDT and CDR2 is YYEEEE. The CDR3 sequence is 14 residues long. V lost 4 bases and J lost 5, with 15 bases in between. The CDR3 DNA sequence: TGTGCCAGCAGCCTGGGGACAGCGGGGGAGACCCAGTACTTC. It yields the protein CASSLGTAGETQYF.

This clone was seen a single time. This CDR3 reads CASSYAGQPQHF. The CDR3 coding sequence is TGTGCCAGCAGTTACGCAGGTCAGCCCCAGCATTTT. The rearrangement joins TRBV6-6 to TRBJ1-5; D gene uncertain. This CDR3 has 12 residues. The V gene lost 2 bases and the J gene lost 6 bases, with 5 bases spanning the gap. Per the germline V gene, CDR1 is MNHNY and CDR2 is SVGAGI (reference sequence).

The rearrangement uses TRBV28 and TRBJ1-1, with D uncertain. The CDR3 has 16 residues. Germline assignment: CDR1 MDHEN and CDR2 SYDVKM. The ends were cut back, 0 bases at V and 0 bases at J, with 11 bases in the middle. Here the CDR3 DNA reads TGTGCCAGCAGTTTATGGAGTGCAGGAATGAACACTGAAGCTTTCTTT. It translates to CASSLWSAGMNTEAFF.

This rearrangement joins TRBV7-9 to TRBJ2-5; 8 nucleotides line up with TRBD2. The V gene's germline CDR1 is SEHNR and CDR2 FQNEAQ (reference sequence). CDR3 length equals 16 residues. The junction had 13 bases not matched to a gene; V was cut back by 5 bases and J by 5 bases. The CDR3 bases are TGTGCCAGCAGCCCCACCTCTTCGGGAGGGCCGGAGACCCAGTACTTC. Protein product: CASSPTSSGGPETQYF.

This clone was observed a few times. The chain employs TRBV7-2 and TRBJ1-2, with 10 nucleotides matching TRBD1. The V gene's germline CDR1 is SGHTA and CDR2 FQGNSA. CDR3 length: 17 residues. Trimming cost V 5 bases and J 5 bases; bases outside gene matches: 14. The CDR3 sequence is CASSPSGTGVDTYGYTF. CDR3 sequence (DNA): TGTGCCAGCAGCCCCAGTGGGACAGGGGTTGATACTTATGGCTACACCTTC.

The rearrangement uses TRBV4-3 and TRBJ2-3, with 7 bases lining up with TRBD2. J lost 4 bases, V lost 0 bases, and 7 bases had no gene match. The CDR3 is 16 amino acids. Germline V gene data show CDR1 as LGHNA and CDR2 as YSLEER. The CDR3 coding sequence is TGCGCCAGCAGCCAAGATCCGGGGGAGGGTTCAGATACGCAGTATTTT. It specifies CASSQDPGEGSDTQYF.

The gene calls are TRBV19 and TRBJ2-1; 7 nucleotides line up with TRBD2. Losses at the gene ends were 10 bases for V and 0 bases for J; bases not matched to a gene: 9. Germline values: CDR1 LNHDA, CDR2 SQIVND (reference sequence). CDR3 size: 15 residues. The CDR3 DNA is TGTGCCACAGCGGGACGGTCAAGCTCCTACAATGAGCAGTTCTTC. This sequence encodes CATAGRSSSYNEQFF.

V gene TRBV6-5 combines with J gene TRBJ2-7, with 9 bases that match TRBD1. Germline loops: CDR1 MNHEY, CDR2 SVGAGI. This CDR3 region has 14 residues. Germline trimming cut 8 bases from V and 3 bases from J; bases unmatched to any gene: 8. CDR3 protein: CASSGTGNRYEQYF. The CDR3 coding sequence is TGTGCCAGCTCTGGGACAGGGAACCGCTACGAGCAGTACTTC.

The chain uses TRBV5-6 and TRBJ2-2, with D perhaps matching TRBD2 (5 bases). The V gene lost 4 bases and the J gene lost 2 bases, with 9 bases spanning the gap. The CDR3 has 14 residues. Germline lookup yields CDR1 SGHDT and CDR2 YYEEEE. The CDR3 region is CASSQDFNTGELFF. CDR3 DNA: TGTGCCAGCAGCCAGGACTTCAACACCGGGGAGCTGTTTTTT.